The 9 T cell receptor beta chains in this list originate from one sample, sequenced in a study of blood T cell repertoires in COVID-19. Clones were sequenced by immunoSEQ multiplex PCR, and TCRdb holds only the in-frame ones, with some missing. The top ten clones hold under 15% of a sample with around 6,400 clones, roughly 82% of them seen once. The sample taken for sequencing was peripheral blood. Receptor source: a human donor with active COVID-19. The donor label of this sample is uncertain.

The chain couples TRBV7-6 to TRBJ1-5, with TRBD1 matching over 7 bases. Germline CDR1 and CDR2: SGHVS and FNYEAQ. The CDR3 is made up of 15 amino acids. Trimming at V came to 8 bases and at J to 2 bases, leaving 9 bases not matched to a gene. The CDR3 protein is CASSTGDSGNQPQHF. The CDR3 DNA follows: TGTGCCAGCTCTACAGGGGATAGCGGCAATCAGCCCCAGCATTTT.

Within the sample, this clone is large. Here the CDR3 reads CASSPGLLTGELFF. Written as DNA, the CDR3 is TGTGCCAGCAGCCCGGGACTTCTAACCGGGGAGCTGTTTTTT. The chain employs TRBV5-5 and TRBJ2-2; D possibly corresponds to TRBD2 (6 bases). V gave up 4 bases and J gave up 5 bases, with 12 bases separating them. In germline, CDR1 is SGHKS, CDR2 YYEKEE (reference sequence). The length of the CDR3 is 14 residues.

This chain joins TRBV19 and TRBJ1-3; 8 nucleotides agree with TRBD1. Germline assignment: CDR1 LNHDA and CDR2 SQIVND (reference sequence). The CDR3 runs 16 residues. Trimming cost V 6 bases and J 0 bases; bases outside gene matches: 7. The CDR3 bases are TGTGCCAGTAGCCTGGACAGGGCTCTCTCTGGAAACACCATATATTTT. It yields the protein CASSLDRALSGNTIYF. Full variable domain (outside the CDR3, taken from reference TRBV19 and TRBJ1-3): DGGITQSPKYLFRKEGQNVTLSCEQNLNHDAMYWYRQDPGQGLRLIYYSQIVNDFQKGDIAEGYSVSREKKESFPLTVTSAQKNPTAFYLCASSLDRALSGNTIYFGEGSWLTVV.

The CDR3 spells CASSLLLAGGTDTQYF. The CDR3 coding sequence is TGTGCCAGCAGCCTTCTTCTAGCGGGAGGCACAGATACGCAGTATTTT. The gene calls are TRBV5-5 and TRBJ2-3; 10 nucleotides match TRBD2. Germline V gives CDR1 SGHKS, CDR2 YYEKEE (reference sequence). Unmatched junction bases numbered 6, after V lost 4 bases and J lost 1 base. This CDR3 is 16 amino acids long. Variable domain in full (rest from reference TRBV5-5 and TRBJ2-3): DAGVTQSPTHLIKTRGQQVTLRCSPISGHKSVSWYQQVLGQGPQFIFQYYEKEERGRGNFPDRFSARQFPNYSSELNVNALLLGDSALYLCASSLLLAGGTDTQYFGPGTRLTVL.

This rearrangement joins TRBV7-6 to TRBJ2-7; TRBD2 aligns across 11 bases. Germline V CDR1 and CDR2: SGHVS, FNYEAQ. The V and J ends lost 0 bases and 1 base, in that order; junction bases with no gene match: 8. There are 18 residues in the CDR3. CDR3 protein: CASSLADSSGGTSYEQYF. CDR3 in DNA: TGTGCCAGCAGCTTAGCGGATTCTAGCGGGGGGACTTCCTACGAGCAGTACTTC.

The rearrangement links TRBV2 to TRBJ2-1; 9 positions agree with TRBD2. Trimming at V came to 5 bases and at J to 2 bases, leaving 10 bases not matched to a gene. Looked up from germline, CDR1 is SNHLY and CDR2 is FYNNEI. CDR3 size: 17 residues. The CDR3 loop reads CASSSSLAGVTYNEQFF. The CDR3 DNA reads TGTGCCAGCAGTTCCTCGTTAGCGGGAGTTACCTACAATGAGCAGTTCTTC.

This chain links TRBV3-1 (or the pseudogene TRBV3-2) with TRBJ2-3; 8 bases agree with TRBD2. This CDR3 contains 16 residues. V shed 4 bases and J 2 bases; nucleotides not matched to a gene: 8. Per germline, CDR1 LGHDT and CDR2 YNNKEL (reference sequence). The CDR3 DNA is TGTGCCAGCAGCCCCCATAGTAGCGGGGACACAGATACGCAGTATTTT. It translates to CASSPHSSGDTDTQYF.

The gene calls are TRBV6-4 and TRBJ1-5, with no clear D. Looked up from germline, CDR1 is MRHNA and CDR2 is SNTAGT. V was clipped by 6 bases and J by 1 base, with 7 bases between them. This CDR3 comprises 13 residues. This CDR3 reads CASSRESNQPQHF. CDR3 bases: TGTGCCAGCAGCCGGGAGAGCAATCAGCCCCAGCATTTT.

This rearrangement joins TRBV27 to TRBJ2-6; a possible D gene is TRBD1 (6 bases). Germline CDR1 is MNHEY and CDR2 is SMNVEV (reference sequence). The V end lost 6 bases, the J end lost 0 bases, and 15 bases lay between the germline ends. The CDR3 contains 17 residues. This CDR3 reads CASRLAGAFSGANVLTF. The DNA for the CDR3 is TGTGCCAGCAGGTTGGCAGGGGCTTTCTCTGGGGCCAACGTCCTGACTTTC.